Listed here is a single T cell receptor (beta chain). Its ends do not fully match the called genes, so a read error is possible. The sample comes from a study of patients and donors after allogeneic stem cell transplantation. TCRdb re-called the RT-PCR reads through MiXCR, storing one row per CDR3 protein. There are 20,000 or so distinct CDR3 sequences in the sample; around 30% occur only once, and 40% to 50% lies in the top ten. Per the germline V gene, CDR1 is SGHKS and CDR2 is YYEKEE (reference sequence). This CDR3 spans 21 amino acids. This clonotype was sampled from a human donor who was either an allogeneic HSCT recipient or a stem cell or donor lymphocyte infusion donor (not recorded which). It is not recorded whose cells these are; they may come from a transplant donor. Sequencing was done on a sample of blood, either unsorted or a sorted T cell fraction (not recorded which). This rearrangement joins TRBV5-5 to TRBJ1-3; the match to TRBD1 covers 7 bases. CDR3 nucleotide sequence: TGTGCCAGCAGCTTGGGGACCCGGACAGGTTCCCATGGGGCCTCTGGAAACACCATATATTTC. The encoded protein is CASSLGTRTGSHGASGNTIYF.